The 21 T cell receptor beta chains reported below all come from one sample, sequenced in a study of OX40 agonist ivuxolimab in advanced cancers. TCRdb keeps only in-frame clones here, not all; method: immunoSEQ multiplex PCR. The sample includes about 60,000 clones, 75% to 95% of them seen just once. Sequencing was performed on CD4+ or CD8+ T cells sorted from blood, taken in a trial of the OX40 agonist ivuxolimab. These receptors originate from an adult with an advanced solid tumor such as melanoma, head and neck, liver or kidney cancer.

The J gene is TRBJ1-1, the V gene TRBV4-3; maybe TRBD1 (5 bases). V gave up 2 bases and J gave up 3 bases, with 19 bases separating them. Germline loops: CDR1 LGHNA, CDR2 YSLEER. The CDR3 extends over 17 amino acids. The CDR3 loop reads CASSQFSSGLGDTEAFF. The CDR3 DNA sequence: TGCGCCAGCAGCCAATTCTCTTCCGGGTTAGGGGACACTGAAGCTTTCTTT.

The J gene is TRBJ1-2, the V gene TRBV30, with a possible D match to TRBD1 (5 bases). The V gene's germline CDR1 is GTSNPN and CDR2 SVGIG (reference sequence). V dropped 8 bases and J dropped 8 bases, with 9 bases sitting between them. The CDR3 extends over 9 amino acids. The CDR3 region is CAGDDGYTF. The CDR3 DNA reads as TGTGCCGGGGACGACGGCTACACCTTC.

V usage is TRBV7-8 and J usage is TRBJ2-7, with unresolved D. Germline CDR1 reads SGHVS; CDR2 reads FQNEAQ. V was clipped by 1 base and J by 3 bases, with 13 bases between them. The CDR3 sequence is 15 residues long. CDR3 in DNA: TGTGCCAGCAGCTTAGTAGGTGACCCTCTCTACGAGCAGTACTTC. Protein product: CASSLVGDPLYEQYF.

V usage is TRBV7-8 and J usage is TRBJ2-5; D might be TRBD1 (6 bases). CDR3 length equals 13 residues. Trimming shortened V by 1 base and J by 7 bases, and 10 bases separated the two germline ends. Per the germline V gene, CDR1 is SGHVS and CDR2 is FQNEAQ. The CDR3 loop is CASSLGTDGTQYF. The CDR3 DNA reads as TGTGCCAGCAGCTTAGGGACAGATGGGACCCAGTACTTC.

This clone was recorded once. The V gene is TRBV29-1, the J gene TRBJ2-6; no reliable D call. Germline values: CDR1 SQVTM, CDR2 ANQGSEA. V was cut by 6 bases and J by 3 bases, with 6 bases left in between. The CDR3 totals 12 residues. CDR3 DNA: TGCAGCGTGGTTCGTGGGGCCAACGTCCTGACTTTC. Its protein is CSVVRGANVLTF. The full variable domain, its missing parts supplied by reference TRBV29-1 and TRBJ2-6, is SAVISQKPSRDICQRGTSLTIQCQVDSQVTMMFWYRQQPGQSLTLIATANQGSEATYESGFVIDKFPISRPNLTFSTLTVSNMSPEDSSIYLCSVVRGANVLTFGAGSRLTVL.

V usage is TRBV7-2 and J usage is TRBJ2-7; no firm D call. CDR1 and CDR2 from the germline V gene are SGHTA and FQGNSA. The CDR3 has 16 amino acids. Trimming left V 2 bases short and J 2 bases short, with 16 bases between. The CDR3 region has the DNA TGTGCCAGCAGCTTATCGTGGATTGGCAACCCCTACGAGCAGTACTTC. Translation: CASSLSWIGNPYEQYF.

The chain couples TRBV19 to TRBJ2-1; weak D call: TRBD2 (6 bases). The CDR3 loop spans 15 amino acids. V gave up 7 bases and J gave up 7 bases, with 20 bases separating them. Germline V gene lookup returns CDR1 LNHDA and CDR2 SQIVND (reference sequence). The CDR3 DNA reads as TGTGCCAGTACCTTTTCGGGAGCATTAACGAATGAGCAGTTCTTC. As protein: CASTFSGALTNEQFF.

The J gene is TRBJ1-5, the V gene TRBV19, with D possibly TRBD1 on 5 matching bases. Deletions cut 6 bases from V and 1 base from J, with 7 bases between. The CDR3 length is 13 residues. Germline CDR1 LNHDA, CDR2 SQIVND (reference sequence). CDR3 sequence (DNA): TGTGCCAGTAGACGGGACAGCAATCAGCCCCAGCATTTT. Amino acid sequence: CASRRDSNQPQHF.

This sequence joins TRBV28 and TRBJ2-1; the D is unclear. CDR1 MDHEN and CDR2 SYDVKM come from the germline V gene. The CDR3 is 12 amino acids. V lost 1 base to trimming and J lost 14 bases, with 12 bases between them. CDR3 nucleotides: TGTGCCAGCAGTTTATTCCGAGCGCCTGAGTTCTTC. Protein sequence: CASSLFRAPEFF.

CDR3 coding DNA: TGTGCCAGCAGCTTAACCCCCAGGGACGAGCAGTACTTC. Translating gives CASSLTPRDEQYF. This rearrangement joins TRBV7-3 to TRBJ2-7; the D gene is possibly TRBD1 (5 bases). Germline assignment: CDR1 SGHTA and CDR2 FQGTGA. V shed 0 bases and J shed 5 bases, with 8 bases lying between them. The CDR3 covers 13 residues.

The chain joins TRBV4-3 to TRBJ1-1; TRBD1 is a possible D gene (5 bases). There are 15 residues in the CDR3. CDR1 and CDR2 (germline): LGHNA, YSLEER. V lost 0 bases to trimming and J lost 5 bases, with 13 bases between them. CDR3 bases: TGCGCCAGCAGCCAAGATCAGCAGGGATTGACTGAAGCTTTCTTT. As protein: CASSQDQQGLTEAFF.

The CDR3 here is CASSGSTGGGTEAFF. The CDR3 DNA follows: TGCGCCAGCAGCGGATCGACAGGGGGAGGTACTGAAGCTTTCTTT. This rearrangement joins TRBV5-1 to TRBJ1-1, with 9 bases matching TRBD1. In germline, CDR1 is SGHRS, CDR2 YFSETQ. This CDR3 comprises 15 residues. V lost 4 bases, J lost 5 bases, and 9 bases stayed unmatched.

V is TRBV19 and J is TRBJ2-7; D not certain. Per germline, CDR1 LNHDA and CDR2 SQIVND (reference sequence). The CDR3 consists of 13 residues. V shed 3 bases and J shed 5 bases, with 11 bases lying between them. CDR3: CASSMQARNEQYF. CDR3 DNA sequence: TGTGCCAGTAGTATGCAGGCACGCAACGAGCAGTACTTC.

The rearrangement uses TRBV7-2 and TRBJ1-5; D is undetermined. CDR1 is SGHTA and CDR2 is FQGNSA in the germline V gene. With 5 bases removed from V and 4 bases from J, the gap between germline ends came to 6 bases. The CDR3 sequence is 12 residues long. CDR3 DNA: TGTGCCAGCAGCCTCCCTAATCAGCCCCAGCATTTT. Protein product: CASSLPNQPQHF.

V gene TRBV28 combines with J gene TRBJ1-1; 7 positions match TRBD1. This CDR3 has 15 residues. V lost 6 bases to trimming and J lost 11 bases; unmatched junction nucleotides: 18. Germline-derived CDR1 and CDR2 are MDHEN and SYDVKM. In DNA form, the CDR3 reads TGTGCCAGCAGCCTCCCGGCCGGGACAGAAACTCCCGCTTTCTTT. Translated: CASSLPAGTETPAFF.

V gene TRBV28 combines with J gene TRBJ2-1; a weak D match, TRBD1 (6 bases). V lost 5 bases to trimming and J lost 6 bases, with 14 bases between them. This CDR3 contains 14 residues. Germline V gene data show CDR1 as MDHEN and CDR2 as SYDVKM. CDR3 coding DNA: TGTGCCAGCAGTACACCTATAGGGGGCAATGAGCAGTTCTTC. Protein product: CASSTPIGGNEQFF.

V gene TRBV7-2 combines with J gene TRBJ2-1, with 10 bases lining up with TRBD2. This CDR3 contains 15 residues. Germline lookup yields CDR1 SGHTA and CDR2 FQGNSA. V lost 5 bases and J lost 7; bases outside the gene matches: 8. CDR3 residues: CASSPPSGRGNEQFF. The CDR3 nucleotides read TGTGCCAGCAGCCCCCCCAGCGGGAGGGGTAATGAGCAGTTCTTC.

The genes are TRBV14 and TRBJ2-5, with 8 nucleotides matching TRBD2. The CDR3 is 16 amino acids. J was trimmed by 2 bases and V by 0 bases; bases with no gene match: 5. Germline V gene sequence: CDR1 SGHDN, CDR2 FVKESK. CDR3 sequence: CASSQEAGVIQETQYF. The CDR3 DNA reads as TGTGCCAGCAGCCAAGAAGCGGGAGTTATACAAGAGACCCAGTACTTC. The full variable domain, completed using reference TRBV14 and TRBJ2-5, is EAGVTQFPSHSVIEKGQTVTLRCDPISGHDNLYWYRRVMGKEIKFLLHFVKESKQDESGMPNNRFLAERTGGTYSTLKVQPAELEDSGVYFCASSQEAGVIQETQYFGPGTRLLVL.

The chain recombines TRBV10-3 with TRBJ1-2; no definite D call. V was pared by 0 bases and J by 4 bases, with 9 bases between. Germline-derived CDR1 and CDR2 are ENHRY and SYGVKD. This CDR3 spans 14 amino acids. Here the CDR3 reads CAISESFGIYGYTF. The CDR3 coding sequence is TGTGCCATCAGTGAGTCGTTCGGAATCTATGGCTACACCTTC.

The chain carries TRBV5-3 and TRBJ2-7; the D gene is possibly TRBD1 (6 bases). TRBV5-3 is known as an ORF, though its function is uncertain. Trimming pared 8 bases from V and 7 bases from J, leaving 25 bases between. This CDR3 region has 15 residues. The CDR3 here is CASSRRRAGVKEQYF. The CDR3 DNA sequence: TGTGCCAGCAGCCGCCGCCGCGCAGGGGTCAAGGAGCAGTACTTC.

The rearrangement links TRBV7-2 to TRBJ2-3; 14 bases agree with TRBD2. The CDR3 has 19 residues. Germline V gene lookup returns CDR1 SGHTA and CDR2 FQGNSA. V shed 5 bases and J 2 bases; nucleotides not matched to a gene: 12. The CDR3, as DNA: TGTGCCAGCAGCCTTAGAATTGGACTAGCGGGAGGCCACACAGATACGCAGTATTTT. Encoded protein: CASSLRIGLAGGHTDTQYF. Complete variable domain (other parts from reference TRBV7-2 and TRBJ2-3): GAGVSQSPSNKVTEKGKDVELRCDPISGHTALYWYRQSLGQGLEFLIYFQGNSAPDKSGLPSDRFSAERTGGSVSTLTIQRTQQEDSAVYLCASSLRIGLAGGHTDTQYFGPGTRLTVL.